The rows below give T cell receptor beta chains drawn from one sample of a study of CD8+ T cells in alopecia areata. Clones were sequenced by immunoSEQ multiplex PCR, and TCRdb holds only the in-frame ones, with some missing. The table lists under 200,000 clones, 55% to 75% of them singletons. The material sequenced was CD4+ T cells sorted from blood, taken at week 24, from a patient treated with tofacitinib. The source is a human donor with alopecia areata. CDR3s include the opening cysteine and the closing phenylalanine or tryptophan. Fields, in order: D gene, clone size, V gene, J gene, CDR3 protein, CDR3 DNA. A D gene is named only where the DNA matches it firmly. Only part of the rows carry a size: once, few, many, or a class if the clone is expanded.

d_call: TRBD2
clone_size: few
v_call: TRBV29-1
j_call: TRBJ2-3
cdr3_aa: CSVEGLAGPRRYF
cdr3_nt: TGCAGCGTTGAAGGACTAGCGGGGCCTCGGCGGTATTTT

d_call: .
clone_size: few
v_call: TRBV28
j_call: TRBJ2-6
cdr3_aa: CASGEPLSGANVLTF
cdr3_nt: TGTGCCAGCGGGGAACCCCTCTCTGGGGCCAACGTCCTGACTTTC

d_call: .
clone_size: .
v_call: TRBV2
j_call: TRBJ2-5
cdr3_aa: CASTGRRTVAGETQYF
cdr3_nt: TGTGCCAGCACCGGGCGGCGTACGGTGGCGGGAGAGACCCAGTACTTC

d_call: TRBD1
clone_size: .
v_call: TRBV5-5
j_call: TRBJ1-2
cdr3_aa: CASSQNGQGDGYTF
cdr3_nt: TGTGCCAGCAGCCAAAATGGACAGGGTGATGGCTACACCTTC

d_call: .
clone_size: few
v_call: TRBV7-9
j_call: TRBJ1-2
cdr3_aa: CASSLDMGANGYTF
cdr3_nt: TGTGCCAGCAGCTTAGACATGGGGGCGAATGGCTACACCTTC

d_call: .
clone_size: .
v_call: TRBV9
j_call: TRBJ1-2
cdr3_aa: CASSVRRNYGYTF
cdr3_nt: TGTGCCAGCAGCGTGCGGCGGAACTATGGCTACACCTTC

d_call: .
clone_size: .
v_call: TRBV29-1
j_call: TRBJ1-1
cdr3_aa: CSTPGALSGRGTEAFF
cdr3_nt: TGCAGTACCCCGGGGGCCCTTAGTGGACGGGGCACTGAAGCTTTCTTT

d_call: TRBD1
clone_size: .
v_call: TRBV6-6
j_call: TRBJ1-1
cdr3_aa: CASSNLQGGNTEAFF
cdr3_nt: TGTGCCAGCAGTAACCTCCAGGGGGGGAACACTGAAGCTTTCTTT

d_call: .
clone_size: .
v_call: TRBV29-1
j_call: TRBJ1-1
cdr3_aa: CSVAQGFTEAFF
cdr3_nt: TGCAGCGTTGCCCAGGGTTTCACTGAAGCTTTCTTT

d_call: .
clone_size: .
v_call: TRBV7-9
j_call: TRBJ1-2
cdr3_aa: CASSSIPTDHGYTF
cdr3_nt: TGTGCCAGCAGCTCAATCCCGACGGACCATGGCTACACCTTC

d_call: TRBD1
clone_size: .
v_call: TRBV15
j_call: TRBJ2-5
cdr3_aa: CATSSNRGVHETQYF
cdr3_nt: TGTGCCACCAGCAGTAACAGGGGAGTACACGAGACCCAGTACTTC

d_call: TRBD1
clone_size: .
v_call: TRBV10-3
j_call: TRBJ1-3
cdr3_aa: CAISSDRDSGNTIYF
cdr3_nt: TGTGCCATCAGTTCGGACAGGGACTCTGGAAACACCATATATTTT

d_call: .
clone_size: .
v_call: TRBV5-1
j_call: TRBJ2-4
cdr3_aa: CASSLDRASKNIQYF
cdr3_nt: TGCGCCAGCAGCTTGGACAGGGCGTCCAAAAACATTCAGTACTTC

d_call: .
clone_size: .
v_call: TRBV29-1
j_call: TRBJ2-5
cdr3_aa: CSVEARLSRETQYF
cdr3_nt: TGCAGCGTTGAAGCGAGACTATCGAGAGAGACCCAGTACTTC

d_call: .
clone_size: .
v_call: TRBV7-8
j_call: TRBJ2-7
cdr3_aa: CASSLVVWDGTYEQYF
cdr3_nt: TGTGCCAGCAGCTTAGTAGTCTGGGACGGAACCTACGAGCAGTACTTC

d_call: .
clone_size: .
v_call: TRBV5-1
j_call: TRBJ2-7
cdr3_aa: CASSLEGSIYEQYF
cdr3_nt: TGCGCCAGCAGCTTGGAGGGATCGATCTACGAGCAGTACTTC

d_call: .
clone_size: .
v_call: TRBV5-1
j_call: TRBJ1-1
cdr3_aa: CASSGGTLNTEAFF
cdr3_nt: TGCGCCAGCAGCGGAGGGACCTTGAACACTGAAGCTTTCTTT

d_call: TRBD2
clone_size: .
v_call: TRBV5-6
j_call: TRBJ2-5
cdr3_aa: CASSSGLAGGRKTQYF
cdr3_nt: TGTGCCAGCAGCTCCGGACTAGCGGGGGGGCGAAAGACCCAGTACTTC

d_call: .
clone_size: many
v_call: TRBV19
j_call: TRBJ1-2
cdr3_aa: CASSIKVNYGYTF
cdr3_nt: TGTGCCAGTAGTATAAAGGTTAACTATGGCTACACCTTC

d_call: .
clone_size: few
v_call: TRBV10-3
j_call: TRBJ2-5
cdr3_aa: CAISGRNQETQYF
cdr3_nt: TGTGCCATCAGCGGACGGAATCAAGAGACCCAGTACTTC

d_call: TRBD1
clone_size: .
v_call: TRBV4-1
j_call: TRBJ1-2
cdr3_aa: CASSLGTDLFGYTF
cdr3_nt: TGCGCCAGCAGCCTCGGGACAGACCTATTTGGGTACACCTTC

d_call: .
clone_size: few
v_call: TRBV20-1
j_call: TRBJ2-7
cdr3_aa: CSASGQHEQYF
cdr3_nt: TGCAGTGCTAGCGGGCAACACGAGCAGTACTTC